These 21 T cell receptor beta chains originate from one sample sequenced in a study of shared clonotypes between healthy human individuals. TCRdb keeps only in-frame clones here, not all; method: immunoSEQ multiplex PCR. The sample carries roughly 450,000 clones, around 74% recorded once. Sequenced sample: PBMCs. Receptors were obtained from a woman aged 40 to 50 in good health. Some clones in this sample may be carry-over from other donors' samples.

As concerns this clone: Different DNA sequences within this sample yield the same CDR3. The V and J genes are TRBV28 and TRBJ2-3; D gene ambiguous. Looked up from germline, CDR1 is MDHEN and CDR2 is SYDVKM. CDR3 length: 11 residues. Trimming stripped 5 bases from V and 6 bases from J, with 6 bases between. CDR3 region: CASSPRDTQYF. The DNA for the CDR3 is TGTGCCAGCAGTCCCCGGGATACGCAGTATTTT.

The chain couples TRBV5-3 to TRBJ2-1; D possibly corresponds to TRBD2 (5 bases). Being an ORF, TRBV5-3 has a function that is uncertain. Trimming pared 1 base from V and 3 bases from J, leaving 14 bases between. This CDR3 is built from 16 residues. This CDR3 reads CARSLRRARGYNEQFF. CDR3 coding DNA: TGTGCCAGAAGCTTGAGGCGGGCCCGCGGCTACAATGAGCAGTTCTTC.

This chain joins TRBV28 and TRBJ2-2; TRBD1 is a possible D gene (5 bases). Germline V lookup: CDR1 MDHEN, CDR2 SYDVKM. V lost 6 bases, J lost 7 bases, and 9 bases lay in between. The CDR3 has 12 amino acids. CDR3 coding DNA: TGTGCCAGCAGCTTGCAGGGCGGGGAGCTGTTTTTT. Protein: CASSLQGGELFF.

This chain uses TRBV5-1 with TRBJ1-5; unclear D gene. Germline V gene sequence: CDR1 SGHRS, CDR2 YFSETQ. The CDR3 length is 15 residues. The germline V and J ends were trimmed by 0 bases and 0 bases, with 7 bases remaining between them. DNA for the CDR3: TGCGCCAGCAGCTTGGCCGGGGATAGCAATCAGCCCCAGCATTTT. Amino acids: CASSLAGDSNQPQHF. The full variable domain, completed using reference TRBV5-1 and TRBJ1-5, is KAGVTQTPRYLIKTRGQQVTLSCSPISGHRSVSWYQQTPGQGLQFLFEYFSETQRNKGNFPGRFSGRQFSNSRSEMNVSTLELGDSALYLCASSLAGDSNQPQHFGDGTRLSIL.

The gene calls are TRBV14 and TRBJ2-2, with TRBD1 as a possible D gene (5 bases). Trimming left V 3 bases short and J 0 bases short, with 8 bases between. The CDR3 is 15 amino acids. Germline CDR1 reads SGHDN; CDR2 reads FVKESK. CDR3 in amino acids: CASSQAGTNTGELFF. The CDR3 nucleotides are TGTGCCAGCAGCCAGGCAGGGACGAACACCGGGGAGCTGTTTTTT.

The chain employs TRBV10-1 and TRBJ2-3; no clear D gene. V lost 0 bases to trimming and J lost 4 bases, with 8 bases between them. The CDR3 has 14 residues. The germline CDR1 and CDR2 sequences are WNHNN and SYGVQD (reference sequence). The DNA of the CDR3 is TGCGCCAGCAGTGAGTCGACCCCGGCAGATACGCAGTATTTT. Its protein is CASSESTPADTQYF.

In DNA form, the CDR3 reads TGTGCCAGCAGGAGGCCTGGAAACACCATATATTTT. It yields the protein CASRRPGNTIYF. This chain uses TRBV19 with TRBJ1-3; the D is unclear. CDR1 and CDR2 from the germline V gene are LNHDA and SQIVND (reference sequence). The CDR3 is 12 residues long. The V gene lost 9 bases and the J gene lost 2 bases, with 8 bases spanning the gap.

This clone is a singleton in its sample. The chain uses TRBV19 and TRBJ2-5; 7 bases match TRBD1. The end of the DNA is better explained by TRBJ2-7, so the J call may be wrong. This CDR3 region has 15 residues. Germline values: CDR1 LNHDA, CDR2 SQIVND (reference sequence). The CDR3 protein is CASSGIGTASYEQYF. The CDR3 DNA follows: TGTGCCAGTAGTGGTATCGGGACAGCCTCCTACGAGCAGTACTTC.

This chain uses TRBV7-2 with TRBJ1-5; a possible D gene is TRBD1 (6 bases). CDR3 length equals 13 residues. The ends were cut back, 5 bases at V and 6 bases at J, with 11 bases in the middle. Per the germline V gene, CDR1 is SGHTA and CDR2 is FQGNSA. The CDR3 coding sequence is TGTGCCAGCAGCACACAGGGAATTCAGCCCCAGCATTTT. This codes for CASSTQGIQPQHF.

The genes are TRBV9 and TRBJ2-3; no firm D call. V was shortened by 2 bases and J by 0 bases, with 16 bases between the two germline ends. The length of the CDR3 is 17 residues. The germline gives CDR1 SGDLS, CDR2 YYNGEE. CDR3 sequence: CASSVGLSASSTDTQYF. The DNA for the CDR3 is TGTGCCAGCAGCGTGGGTCTGTCCGCATCTAGCACAGATACGCAGTATTTT.

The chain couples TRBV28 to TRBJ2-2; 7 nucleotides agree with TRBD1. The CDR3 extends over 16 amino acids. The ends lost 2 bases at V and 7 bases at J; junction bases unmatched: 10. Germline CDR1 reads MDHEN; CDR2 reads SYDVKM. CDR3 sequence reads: CASSLTMTGSVGELFF. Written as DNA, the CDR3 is TGTGCCAGCAGTTTAACCATGACAGGGTCGGTCGGGGAGCTGTTTTTT.

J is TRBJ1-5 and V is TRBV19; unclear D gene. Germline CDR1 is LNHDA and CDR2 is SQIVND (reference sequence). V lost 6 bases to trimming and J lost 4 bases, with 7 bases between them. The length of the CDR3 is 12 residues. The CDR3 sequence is CASSLLNQPQHF. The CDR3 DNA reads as TGTGCCAGTAGCCTGTTAAATCAGCCCCAGCATTTT.

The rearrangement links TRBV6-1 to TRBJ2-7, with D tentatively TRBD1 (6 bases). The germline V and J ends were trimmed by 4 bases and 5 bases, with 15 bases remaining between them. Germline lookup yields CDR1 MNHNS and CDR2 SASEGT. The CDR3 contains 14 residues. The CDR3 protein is CASSAAAGDNEQYF. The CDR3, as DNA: TGTGCCAGCAGTGCCGCGGCAGGGGATAACGAGCAGTACTTC.

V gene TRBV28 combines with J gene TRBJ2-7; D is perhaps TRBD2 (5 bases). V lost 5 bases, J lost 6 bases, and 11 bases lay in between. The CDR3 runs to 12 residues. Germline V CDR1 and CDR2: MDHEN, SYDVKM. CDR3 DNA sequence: TGTGCCAGCAGTCCCATGGCGGGCGAGCAGTACTTC. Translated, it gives CASSPMAGEQYF.

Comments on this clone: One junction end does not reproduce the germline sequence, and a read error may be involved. The CDR3 region has the DNA TGTGCCAGCAGCATAGCCACTAGCGGACACAATGAGCAGTTCTTC. It encodes CASSIATSGHNEQFF. The rearrangement uses TRBV7-2 and TRBJ2-1, with TRBD2 matching 8 bases. This CDR3 spans 15 amino acids. Germline V CDR1 and CDR2: SGHTA, FQGNSA.

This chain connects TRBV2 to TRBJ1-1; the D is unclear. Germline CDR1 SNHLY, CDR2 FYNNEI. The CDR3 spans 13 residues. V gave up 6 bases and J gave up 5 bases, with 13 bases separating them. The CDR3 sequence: CASRDTQGTEAFF. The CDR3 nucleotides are TGTGCCAGCAGAGACACCCAAGGGACTGAAGCTTTCTTT.

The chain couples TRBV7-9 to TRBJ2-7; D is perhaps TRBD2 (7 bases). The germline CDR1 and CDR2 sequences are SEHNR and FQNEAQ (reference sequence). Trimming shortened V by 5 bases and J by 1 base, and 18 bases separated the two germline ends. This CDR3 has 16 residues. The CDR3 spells CASSPGWEGTSYEQYF. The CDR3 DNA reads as TGTGCCAGCAGCCCAGGATGGGAGGGGACATCCTACGAGCAGTACTTC.

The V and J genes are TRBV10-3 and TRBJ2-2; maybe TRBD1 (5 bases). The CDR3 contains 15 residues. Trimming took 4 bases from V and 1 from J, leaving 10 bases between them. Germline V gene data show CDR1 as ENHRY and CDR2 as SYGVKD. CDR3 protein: CAISGAQGNTGELFF. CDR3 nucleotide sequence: TGTGCCATCAGTGGCGCGCAGGGGAACACCGGGGAGCTGTTTTTT.

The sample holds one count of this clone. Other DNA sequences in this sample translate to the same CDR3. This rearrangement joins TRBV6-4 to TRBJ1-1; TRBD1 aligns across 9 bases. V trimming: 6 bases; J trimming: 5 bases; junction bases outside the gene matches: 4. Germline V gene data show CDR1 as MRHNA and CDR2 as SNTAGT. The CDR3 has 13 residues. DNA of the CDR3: TGTGCCAGCAGCCTAGACAGGGGGACTGAAGCTTTCTTT. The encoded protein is CASSLDRGTEAFF.

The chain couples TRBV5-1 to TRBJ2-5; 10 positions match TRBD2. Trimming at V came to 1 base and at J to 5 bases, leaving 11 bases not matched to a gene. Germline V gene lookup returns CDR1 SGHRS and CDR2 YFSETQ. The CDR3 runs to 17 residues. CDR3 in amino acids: CASSLQGGLAGVETQYF. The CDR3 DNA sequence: TGCGCCAGCAGCTTGCAGGGCGGTCTAGCGGGAGTCGAGACCCAGTACTTC. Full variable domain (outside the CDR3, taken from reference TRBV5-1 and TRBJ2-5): KAGVTQTPRYLIKTRGQQVTLSCSPISGHRSVSWYQQTPGQGLQFLFEYFSETQRNKGNFPGRFSGRQFSNSRSEMNVSTLELGDSALYLCASSLQGGLAGVETQYFGPGTRLLVL.

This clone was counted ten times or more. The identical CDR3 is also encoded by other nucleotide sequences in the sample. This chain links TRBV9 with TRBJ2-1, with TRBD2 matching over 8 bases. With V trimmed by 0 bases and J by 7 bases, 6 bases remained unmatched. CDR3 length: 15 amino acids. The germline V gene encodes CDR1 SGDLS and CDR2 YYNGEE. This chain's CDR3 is CASSVEGTRGNEQFF. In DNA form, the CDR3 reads TGTGCCAGCAGCGTAGAGGGGACTAGAGGGAATGAGCAGTTCTTC.